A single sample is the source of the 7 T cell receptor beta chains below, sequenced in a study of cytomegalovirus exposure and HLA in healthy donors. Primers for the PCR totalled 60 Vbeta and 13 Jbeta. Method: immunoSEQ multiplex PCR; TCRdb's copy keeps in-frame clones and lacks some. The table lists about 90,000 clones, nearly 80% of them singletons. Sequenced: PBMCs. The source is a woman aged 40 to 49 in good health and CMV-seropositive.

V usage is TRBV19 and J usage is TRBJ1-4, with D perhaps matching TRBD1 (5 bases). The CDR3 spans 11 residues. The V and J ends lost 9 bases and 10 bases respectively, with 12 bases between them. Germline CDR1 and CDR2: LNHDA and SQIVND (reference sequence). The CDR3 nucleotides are TGTGCCAGCCATTTCGGGGGAAAACTGTTTTTT. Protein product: CASHFGGKLFF.

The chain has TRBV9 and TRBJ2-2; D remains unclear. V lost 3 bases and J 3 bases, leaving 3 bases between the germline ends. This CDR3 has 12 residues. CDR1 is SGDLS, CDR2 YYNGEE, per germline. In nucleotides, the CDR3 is TGTGCCAGCAGCGCGGACACCGGGGAGCTGTTTTTT. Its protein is CASSADTGELFF.

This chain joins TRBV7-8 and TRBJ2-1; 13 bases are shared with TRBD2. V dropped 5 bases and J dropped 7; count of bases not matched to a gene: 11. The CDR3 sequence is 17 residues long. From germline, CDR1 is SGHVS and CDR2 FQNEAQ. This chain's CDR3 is CASSPNPLAGGVNEQFF. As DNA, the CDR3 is TGTGCCAGCAGCCCTAACCCACTAGCGGGAGGGGTGAATGAGCAGTTCTTC.

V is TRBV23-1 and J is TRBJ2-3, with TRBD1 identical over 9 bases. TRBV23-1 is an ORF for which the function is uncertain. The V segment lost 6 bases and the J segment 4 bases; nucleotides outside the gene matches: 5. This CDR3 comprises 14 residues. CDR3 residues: CASRGTGRSDTQYF. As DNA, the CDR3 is TGCGCCAGCAGAGGGACAGGGCGGTCAGATACGCAGTATTTT.

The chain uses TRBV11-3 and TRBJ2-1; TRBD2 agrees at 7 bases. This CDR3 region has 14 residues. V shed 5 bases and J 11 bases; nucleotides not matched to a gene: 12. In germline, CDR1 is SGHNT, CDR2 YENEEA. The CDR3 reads CASSEGREESKQFF. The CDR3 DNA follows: TGTGCCAGCAGCGAAGGGAGGGAGGAAAGTAAGCAGTTCTTC.

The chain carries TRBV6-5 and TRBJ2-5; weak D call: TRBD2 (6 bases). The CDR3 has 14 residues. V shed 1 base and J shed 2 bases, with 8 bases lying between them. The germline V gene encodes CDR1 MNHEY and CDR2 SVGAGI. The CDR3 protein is CASSYFGGQETQYF. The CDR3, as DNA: TGTGCCAGCAGTTACTTTGGGGGGCAAGAGACCCAGTACTTC.

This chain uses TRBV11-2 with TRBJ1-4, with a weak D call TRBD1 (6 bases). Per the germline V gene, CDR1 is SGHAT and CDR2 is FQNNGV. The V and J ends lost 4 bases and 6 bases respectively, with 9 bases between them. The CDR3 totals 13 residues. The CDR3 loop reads CASSSRQDEKLFF. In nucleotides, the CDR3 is TGTGCCAGCAGCTCCCGACAGGATGAAAAACTGTTTTTT.